The entry below gives a single T cell receptor (beta chain) sequence along with its context. This clone was observed once. The specificity of this receptor is unknown. The sample holds no much larger clone one base away, and base qualities are not on file. The sample is drawn from a study of blood T cell repertoires in COVID-19 (dated by TCRdb to 2020 to 2022). General notes on the study: Samples covering the acute and convalescent phases of COVID-19 were provided by collaborators in the United States, Italy and Spain. The prospective study material was composed of cDNA or gDNA derived from T cells, B-cell-depleted T cells, or PBMCs. Subjects who had been exposed to COVID-19, were actively infected with it, or had recovered from it provided the deeply sampled blood TCRbeta repertoires that made up the dataset. The repertoires were made available in a free public database intended to serve as a resource for research on the immune response to SARS-CoV-2. Samples were obtained from the ongoing ImmuneRACE study (first 160 participants) and from about 1,300 subjects provided by 6 global collaborators. Nearly every sample came with metadata listing a de-identified subject ID, COVID-19 status, age in years and sex. Where available, HLA class I and class II types were taken from metadata supplied by the sample provider and were not determined by assay-based typing.

TCRbeta CDR3 regions were amplified from genomic DNA by means of the immunoSEQ Assay, a bias-controlled multiplex PCR. The authors' analysis ran thus. The number of nucleated cells in each sample was estimated by amplification of reference gene primers within the assay. To quantify the absolute abundance of each unique TCRbeta CDR3 rearrangement, sequence reads were collapsed and filtered. Productive Simpson clonality was computed per sample as the square root of Simpson's diversity index over productive rearrangements. This immuneACCESS table, as held by TCRdb, lists in-frame sequences with V and J called but not all clones. Of the missing ones, under half trace to an unresolved V gene in checked studies; the others have no known cause. V and J calls and clone size are those listed in that table; D and trimming were worked out from the DNA. Here the sample has 250,000 to 300,000 clones; about nine tenths occur a single time. The ten top clones hold approximately 2.5% of the sample.

Study-level results and caveats: How much clinical and demographic metadata was included differed by source and by participant, and the metadata was provided uncurated.

Participants in the prospective study were enrolled through a virtual design, were aged 18 to 89 years, and lived in roughly 24 United States geographic areas. In the prospective study, participants were assigned to cohorts based on the clinical history participants reported in a screening survey and a study questionnaire. In the prospective study, mobile phlebotomists collected whole blood, serum and a nasopharyngeal or oropharyngeal swab from each participant. Over an approximately 2-month period, participants in the prospective study had the option of providing additional blood draws and questionnaires. Prospective study blood samples were shipped either frozen or at room temperature before DNA extraction. The receptor was derived from a middle-aged woman with acute COVID-19. The sequencing sample was made of PBMCs or T cells enriched from blood (not recorded which).

The CDR3 here reads CASSLDRGFSYEQYF. Here is the DNA: TGTGCCAGCAGCTTAGACAGGGGGTTCTCCTACGAGCAGTACTTC. This chain is built from TRBV7-2 and TRBJ2-7; TRBD1 aligns with 8 central bases. Here V drops 1 base and J drops 0 bases, and the junction holds 2 bases not matched to any gene. There are 15 amino acids in the CDR3, from cysteine to phenylalanine inclusive. Only the CDR3 portion is preserved as DNA: 45 bases, with reading frame beginning at the first base. Taken from the germline V gene, the CDR1 and CDR2 loops are SGHTA and FQGNSA.